This passage covers 25 T cell receptor beta chains from one sample sequenced in a study of T cell responses to AZD1222 COVID-19 vaccine. The assay was immunoSEQ multiplex PCR, and TCRdb's table has in-frame clones only and misses some. The sample has roughly 140,000 clones; 88% are singletons. The sequences come from peripheral blood, collected on day 0 of AZD1222 vaccination. These receptors came from an adult in good health.

A single count supports this clone. The chain employs TRBV4-3 and TRBJ1-4, with 9 positions matching TRBD1. Germline V CDR1 and CDR2: LGHNA, YSLEER. J gave up 7 bases and V 0 bases, and 12 bases lay outside the gene matches. This CDR3 is 18 amino acids long. CDR3 bases: TGCGCCAGCAGCCAAGATCGGGGAACAGGGGGCTGGGGTGAAAAACTGTTTTTT. As protein: CASSQDRGTGGWGEKLFF.

The gene calls are TRBV4-1 and TRBJ1-5; tentatively, D is TRBD1 (6 bases). The CDR3 has 15 residues. Trimming removed 8 bases from V and 0 bases from J, with 14 bases in between. In germline, CDR1 is MGHRA, CDR2 YSYEKL. The CDR3 nucleotides are TGCGCCAGCTCAGGGGAGCCATATAGCAATCAGCCCCAGCATTTT. Residues: CASSGEPYSNQPQHF.

The rearrangement links TRBV11-2 to TRBJ2-2; TRBD1 agrees at 7 bases. V shed 3 bases, J shed 5 bases, and the junction held 9 bases outside the gene matches. Per the germline V gene, CDR1 is SGHAT and CDR2 is FQNNGV. CDR3 size: 16 residues. Here the CDR3 DNA reads TGTGCCAGCAGCTTTGGAAGGGGGCTGGGGACCGGGGAGCTGTTTTTT. Residues: CASSFGRGLGTGELFF.

The chain joins TRBV9 to TRBJ2-7; 8 nucleotides line up with TRBD2. The J segment lost 1 base and the V segment lost 4 bases, leaving 13 bases of the junction unmatched. CDR3 length: 17 residues. CDR1 is SGDLS and CDR2 is YYNGEE in the germline V gene. DNA for the CDR3: TGTGCCAGCAGCCCGGTAGCGGGATCCCACCTTTCCTACGAGCAGTACTTC. Translating it yields CASSPVAGSHLSYEQYF.

The gene calls are TRBV6-5 and TRBJ1-4; 7 bases fit TRBD1. Germline values: CDR1 MNHEY, CDR2 SVGAGI. This CDR3 region has 14 residues. V lost 6 bases and J lost 5; bases outside the gene matches: 6. The CDR3 here is CASSLGGPNEKLFF. CDR3 in DNA: TGTGCCAGCAGCCTAGGGGGCCCGAATGAAAAACTGTTTTTT.

This clone was counted a single time. V is TRBV19 and J is TRBJ2-7; 10 nucleotides match TRBD2. CDR1 and CDR2 from the germline V gene are LNHDA and SQIVND (reference sequence). V trimming: 6 bases; J trimming: 3 bases; junction bases outside the gene matches: 8. The CDR3 length is 15 residues. The CDR3 protein is CASSPGTSAFYEQYF. The CDR3 bases are TGTGCCAGTAGCCCCGGGACTAGCGCTTTCTACGAGCAGTACTTC.

The rearrangement uses TRBV30 and TRBJ2-4; D gene unclear. The germline CDR1 and CDR2 sequences are GTSNPN and SVGIG (reference sequence). Trimming pared 0 bases from V and 0 bases from J, leaving 9 bases between. The CDR3 is made up of 15 amino acids. This chain's CDR3 is CAWSVQLLAKNIQYF. In nucleotides, the CDR3 is TGTGCCTGGAGTGTACAACTGTTAGCCAAAAACATTCAGTACTTC.

The chain couples TRBV27 to TRBJ1-5, with D hard to call. Per the germline V gene, CDR1 is MNHEY and CDR2 is SMNVEV (reference sequence). This CDR3 region has 14 residues. V was pared by 8 bases and J by 0 bases, with 11 bases between. CDR3 sequence (DNA): TGTGCCAGCTCGACAACCTATAGCAATCAGCCCCAGCATTTT. The encoded protein is CASSTTYSNQPQHF.

The genes are TRBV6-1 and TRBJ1-1; 7 nucleotides match TRBD1. From germline, CDR1 is MNHNS and CDR2 SASEGT. The length of the CDR3 is 13 residues. Trimming cost V 1 base and J 10 bases; bases outside gene matches: 6. CDR3: CASSEVLRDRAFF. For the CDR3, the DNA is TGTGCCAGCAGTGAAGTCCTTCGGGACAGAGCTTTCTTT.

This rearrangement joins TRBV14 to TRBJ2-1, with 11 bases identical to TRBD1. Germline V gene data show CDR1 as SGHDN and CDR2 as FVKESK. This CDR3 is built from 17 residues. The V segment lost 3 bases and the J segment 2 bases; nucleotides outside the gene matches: 6. CDR3 sequence: CASSHLPGQGAYNEQFF. CDR3 sequence (DNA): TGTGCCAGCAGCCACCTCCCGGGACAGGGGGCCTACAATGAGCAGTTCTTC.

The chain uses TRBV5-1 and TRBJ1-1; tentative D call: TRBD1 (5 bases). The V end lost 0 bases, the J end lost 0 bases, and 9 bases lay between the germline ends. CDR1 is SGHRS and CDR2 is YFSETQ in the germline V gene. The length of the CDR3 is 15 residues. CDR3 nucleotide sequence: TGCGCCAGCAGCTTGGTCCAGGGAATGAACACTGAAGCTTTCTTT. Translating it yields CASSLVQGMNTEAFF.

The J gene is TRBJ1-1, the V gene TRBV18, with a weak D call TRBD1 (6 bases). Germline V CDR1 and CDR2: KGHSH, LQKENI. This CDR3 has 14 amino acids. The V gene lost 2 bases and the J gene lost 4 bases, with 11 bases spanning the gap. CDR3 in DNA: TGTGCCAGCTCACCAATACAGGGCGGCACTGAAGCTTTCTTT. It specifies CASSPIQGGTEAFF.

This sequence joins TRBV28 and TRBJ1-4; a possible D gene is TRBD1 (5 bases). Trimming shortened V by 7 bases and J by 8 bases, and 11 bases separated the two germline ends. The CDR3 sequence is 12 residues long. Germline-derived CDR1 and CDR2 are MDHEN and SYDVKM. This chain's CDR3 is CASTGVGEKLFF. The CDR3 coding sequence is TGTGCCAGCACGGGGGTTGGCGAAAAACTGTTTTTT.

The V gene is TRBV6-5, the J gene TRBJ2-1, with 7 nucleotides matching TRBD2. Losses at the gene ends were 2 bases for V and 3 bases for J; bases not matched to a gene: 7. CDR3 length equals 16 residues. Looked up from germline, CDR1 is MNHEY and CDR2 is SVGAGI. The CDR3 region has the DNA TGTGCCAGCAGTTACCTCACTGGCGGGAGCTACAATGAGCAGTTCTTC. It specifies CASSYLTGGSYNEQFF.

This clone showed up just once. The rearrangement links TRBV30 to TRBJ1-1; the D is unclear. The length of the CDR3 is 13 residues. Germline lookup yields CDR1 GTSNPN and CDR2 SVGIG (reference sequence). The V gene lost 0 bases and the J gene lost 8 bases, with 13 bases spanning the gap. The CDR3, as DNA: TGTGCCTGGAGTGTACGGCCGGCGGTCGAAGCTTTCTTT. Its translation is CAWSVRPAVEAFF.

V is TRBV9 and J is TRBJ1-5, with D tentatively TRBD1 (5 bases). Germline CDR1 is SGDLS and CDR2 is YYNGEE. V was pared by 3 bases and J by 0 bases, with 10 bases between. This CDR3 contains 15 residues. As DNA, the CDR3 is TGTGCCAGCAGCGGGGGCTGGGGTAGCAATCAGCCCCAGCATTTT. Translated, it gives CASSGGWGSNQPQHF.

The CDR3 spells CASSEEPHTDTQYF. The CDR3 DNA reads TGTGCCAGCAGTGAGGAGCCGCACACAGATACGCAGTATTTT. The chain has TRBV27 and TRBJ2-3; D is unresolved. The V end was cut by 5 bases, the J end by 2 bases, with 11 bases between. The CDR3 covers 14 residues. Germline CDR1 is MNHEY and CDR2 is SMNVEV (reference sequence).

The rearrangement uses TRBV18 and TRBJ1-1; no clear D gene. Trimming removed 3 bases from V and 0 bases from J, with 5 bases in between. Germline lookup yields CDR1 KGHSH and CDR2 LQKENI. This CDR3 spans 13 amino acids. The CDR3 reads CASSPALNTEAFF. CDR3 nucleotides: TGTGCCAGCTCACCTGCATTGAACACTGAAGCTTTCTTT.

The V call is TRBV18, the J call TRBJ2-4; unclear D gene. The length of the CDR3 is 11 residues. Trimming stripped 1 base from V and 10 bases from J, with 5 bases between. Germline V gene lookup returns CDR1 KGHSH and CDR2 LQKENI. Here the CDR3 reads CASSPQEIQYF. In DNA form, the CDR3 reads TGTGCCAGCTCACCACAGGAGATTCAGTACTTC.

The V and J genes are TRBV9 and TRBJ2-2, with 9 bases identical to TRBD2. Germline CDR1 and CDR2: SGDLS and YYNGEE. The junction had 10 bases not matched to a gene; V was cut back by 0 bases and J by 7 bases. The length of the CDR3 is 17 residues. CDR3 amino acids: CASSVGPGLAYGGELFF. CDR3 DNA sequence: TGTGCCAGCAGCGTAGGTCCGGGACTAGCCTACGGCGGGGAGCTGTTTTTT.

The J gene is TRBJ2-3, the V gene TRBV7-3, with D tentatively TRBD1 or TRBD2 (5 bases each). V gave up 4 bases and J gave up 1 base, with 9 bases separating them. The CDR3 is 14 amino acids. Germline CDR1 reads SGHTA; CDR2 reads FQGTGA. The DNA of the CDR3 is TGTGCCAGCAGCTATCTGGGGGGCACAGATACGCAGTATTTT. This gives the protein CASSYLGGTDTQYF.

The chain is built from TRBV6-5 and TRBJ1-2; 9 bases fit TRBD1. V shed 6 bases, J shed 4 bases, and the junction held 6 bases outside the gene matches. This CDR3 region has 14 residues. Germline V gene data show CDR1 as MNHEY and CDR2 as SVGAGI. DNA of the CDR3: TGTGCCAGCAGATCACAGGGGGCGATCTATGGCTACACCTTC. Its translation: CASRSQGAIYGYTF.

This rearrangement joins TRBV9 to TRBJ1-5; possibly TRBD1 for D (6 bases). V was cut by 0 bases and J by 5 bases, with 9 bases left in between. CDR1 and CDR2 (germline): SGDLS, YYNGEE. This CDR3 region has 14 residues. CDR3 protein: CASSVGDIYQPQHF. CDR3 DNA sequence: TGTGCCAGCAGCGTAGGGGACATATATCAGCCCCAGCATTTT.

The chain links TRBV6-5 to TRBJ2-7; a possible D gene is TRBD1 (5 bases). The CDR3 runs to 14 residues. Germline assignment: CDR1 MNHEY and CDR2 SVGAGI. V lost 7 bases to trimming and J lost 1 base, with 14 bases between them. The CDR3 loop reads CASKGALTSYEQYF. The DNA for the CDR3 is TGTGCCAGCAAAGGGGCACTTACTTCCTACGAGCAGTACTTC.

The V call is TRBV12-3 or TRBV12-4, the J call TRBJ1-5, with D perhaps matching TRBD1 (6 bases). V was shortened by 2 bases and J by 7 bases, with 9 bases between the two germline ends. The CDR3 length is 13 residues. The CDR3 nucleotides read TGTGCCAGCAGTTTAACGGGGGCCCAGCCCCAGCATTTT. It codes for CASSLTGAQPQHF.